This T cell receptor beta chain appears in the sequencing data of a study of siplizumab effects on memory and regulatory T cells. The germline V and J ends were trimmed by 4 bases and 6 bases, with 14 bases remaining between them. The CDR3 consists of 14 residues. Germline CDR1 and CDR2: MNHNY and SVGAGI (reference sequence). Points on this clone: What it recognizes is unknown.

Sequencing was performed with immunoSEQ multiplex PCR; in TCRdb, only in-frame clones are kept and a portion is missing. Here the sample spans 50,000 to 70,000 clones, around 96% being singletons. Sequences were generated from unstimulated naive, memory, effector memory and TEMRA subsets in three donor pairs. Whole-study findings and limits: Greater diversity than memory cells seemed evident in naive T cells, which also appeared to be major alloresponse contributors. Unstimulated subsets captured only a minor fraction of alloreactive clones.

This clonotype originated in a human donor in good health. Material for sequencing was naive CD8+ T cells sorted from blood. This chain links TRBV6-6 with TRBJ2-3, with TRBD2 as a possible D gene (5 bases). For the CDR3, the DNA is TGTGCCAGCAGTTCCCCGGACGGGGAGGATACGCAGTATTTT. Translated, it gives CASSSPDGEDTQYF.